The 7 T cell receptor beta chains below were found in one sample sequenced in a study of blood T cell repertoires in COVID-19. Generated by immunoSEQ multiplex PCR, the TCRdb table keeps only in-frame clones and is missing some. Of fewer than 400,000 clones in the sample, around nine tenths were seen once. The specimen sequenced was peripheral blood. These receptors came from a woman aged 25 to 45 with COVID-19, enrolled during active disease.

This clone was counted only a few times. V and J are TRBV3-1 (or the pseudogene TRBV3-2) and TRBJ2-1, with TRBD1 matching 10 bases. The CDR3 contains 16 residues. Per germline, CDR1 LGHDT and CDR2 YNNKEL (reference sequence). V trimming: 2 bases; J trimming: 5 bases; junction bases outside the gene matches: 6. The CDR3 protein is CASSQLTGGADNEQFF. The CDR3 DNA follows: TGTGCCAGCAGCCAATTGACAGGGGGCGCAGACAATGAGCAGTTCTTC.

The CDR3 here is CASSQRGLWGTGELFF. The CDR3 DNA follows: TGCGCCAGCAGCCAGAGGGGGCTTTGGGGCACCGGGGAGCTGTTTTTT. This chain uses TRBV4-3 with TRBJ2-2, with 7 bases fitting TRBD1. Germline-derived CDR1 and CDR2 are LGHNA and YSLEER. The CDR3 consists of 16 residues. The V segment lost 3 bases and the J segment 4 bases; nucleotides outside the gene matches: 8.

In the case of this clone: A much bigger clone sits one base away, suggesting this may be a read error. This sequence joins TRBV4-3 and TRBJ1-6, with D perhaps matching TRBD1 (6 bases). Germline CDR1 and CDR2: LGHNA and YSLEER. V was cut by 2 bases and J by 8 bases, with 16 bases left in between. The CDR3 spans 16 residues. The CDR3 DNA is TGCGCCAGCAGCCAAAAAGCTGGAGGACAGTATTCACCCCTCCACTTT. Its translation is CASSQKAGGQYSPLHF.

This CDR3 reads CASKTPDNEQFF. The CDR3, as DNA: TGTGCCAGCAAAACCCCAGACAATGAGCAGTTCTTC. The rearrangement joins TRBV27 to TRBJ2-1; D is unresolved. V was shortened by 7 bases and J by 5 bases, with 9 bases between the two germline ends. The CDR3 spans 12 residues. Germline V CDR1 and CDR2: MNHEY, SMNVEV (reference sequence).

The chain carries TRBV19 and TRBJ1-1; D unresolved. Trimming cost V 5 bases and J 1 base, with 5 bases left between them. The CDR3 length is 12 residues. The germline gives CDR1 LNHDA, CDR2 SQIVND (reference sequence). The CDR3 region is CASSGANTEAFF. CDR3 bases: TGTGCCAGTAGTGGAGCGAACACTGAAGCTTTCTTT.

Only one count was recorded for this clone. The chain couples TRBV6-5 to TRBJ1-1; possibly TRBD1 for D (6 bases). Germline V lookup: CDR1 MNHEY, CDR2 SVGAGI. The V and J ends lost 5 bases and 4 bases respectively, with 17 bases between them. CDR3 length: 15 residues. The chain's CDR3 is CASSTSGTSGTEAFF. Here the CDR3 DNA reads TGTGCCAGCAGTACCTCCGGGACAAGCGGCACTGAAGCTTTCTTT.

The chain combines TRBV28 with TRBJ1-3, with a tentative D call TRBD1 (5 bases). The V gene lost 8 bases and the J gene lost 0 bases, with 11 bases spanning the gap. Per germline, CDR1 MDHEN and CDR2 SYDVKM. This CDR3 is built from 14 residues. The CDR3 is CASALGGSGNTIYF. The CDR3 nucleotides read TGTGCCAGCGCCCTCGGGGGCTCTGGAAACACCATATATTTT.